These 12 T cell receptor beta chains were sequenced from one sample in a study of CD8+CD57+ T cells in acquired aplastic anemia. Whoever was chosen for sequencing had shown CD8+CD57+ cell expansion by flow cytometry. Profiling that covered TCR beta VDJ and CDR3 relied on genomic DNA as its template. A single record per CDR3 protein comes from TCRdb applying MiXCR to the reads. The sample yields 200,000 to 300,000 distinct CDR3 sequences, 45% to 50% seen once. Input material: sorted CD4+, CD8+, or CD8+CD57+ T cells (not recorded which) from PBMCs. The receptors stem from a human donor with aplastic anemia.

This clonotype was found many times. The chain couples TRBV7-8 to TRBJ2-1; the match to TRBD2 covers 7 bases. The length of the CDR3 is 17 residues. The V gene's germline CDR1 is SGHVS and CDR2 FQNEAQ. V shed 5 bases and J 1 base; nucleotides not matched to a gene: 11. CDR3 loop: CASSQARDYLSYNEQFF. The CDR3, as DNA: TGTGCCAGCAGCCAGGCCCGGGACTATCTATCCTACAATGAGCAGTTCTTC.

This clonotype was counted a single time. The germline gene is not matched at one end of the junction; a read error may be the cause. Here the CDR3 reads CASGQGLAGGQETQYF. In DNA form, the CDR3 reads TGTGCCAGCGGCCAAGGACTAGCGGGGGGACAAGAGACCCAGTACTTC. This rearrangement joins TRBV14 to TRBJ2-5; 14 nucleotides align to TRBD2. Germline V CDR1 and CDR2: SGHDN, FVKESK. The CDR3 has 16 amino acids.

The V call is TRBV10-3, the J call TRBJ1-1; 7 bases align to TRBD1. Looked up from germline, CDR1 is ENHRY and CDR2 is SYGVKD. V dropped 10 bases and J dropped 3; count of bases not matched to a gene: 8. The CDR3 is 13 amino acids. DNA for the CDR3: TGTGCCAGCAAGGGGGGACAGTACACTGAAGCTTTCTTT. Its protein product is CASKGGQYTEAFF.

Only one count was recorded for this clonotype. This chain uses TRBV7-2 with TRBJ1-5; TRBD1 aligns across 8 bases. Germline loops: CDR1 SGHTA, CDR2 FQGNSA. The CDR3 extends over 15 amino acids. The V segment lost 4 bases and the J segment 6 bases; nucleotides outside the gene matches: 8. The CDR3 nucleotides are TGTGCCAGCAGCTCTCTGACAGGGGTGGGTCAGCCCCAGCATTTT. Protein: CASSSLTGVGQPQHF.

V gene TRBV24-1 combines with J gene TRBJ2-5, with TRBD2 matching over 8 bases. After removal of 6 bases from V and 4 bases from J, the junction contained 9 bases not matched to a gene. In germline, CDR1 is KGHDR, CDR2 SFDVKD. This CDR3 has 15 amino acids. CDR3 region: CATSLSSGLAETQYF. The CDR3 bases are TGTGCCACCAGTTTATCTAGCGGGTTAGCAGAGACCCAGTACTTC.

Details on this clonotype: A read error may produce the germline difference seen at one junction end. The chain joins TRBV7-9 to TRBJ1-5, with D perhaps TRBD1 (5 bases). CDR3 length equals 15 residues. Germline V CDR1 and CDR2: SEHNR, FQNEAQ (reference sequence). CDR3 DNA: TGTGCCAGCAGCTTAGGGGGCGGGAACAATGAGCCCCAGCATTTT. Its translation is CASSLGGGNNEPQHF.

This clonotype has ten or more counts. The chain has TRBV6-2 or TRBV6-3 and TRBJ2-5, with 7 bases matching TRBD2. Unmatched junction bases numbered 12, after V lost 6 bases and J lost 5 bases. The CDR3 runs to 15 residues. Germline V gene sequence: CDR1 MNHEY, CDR2 SVGEGT. The DNA of the CDR3 is TGTGCCAGCAGCCCTCGACTAGCTATGGAGGAGACCCAGTACTTC. This translates into CASSPRLAMEETQYF.

The table lists this clonotype with a few counts. No conserved phenylalanine or tryptophan is present at the end of the CDR3, so a read error is the likely explanation. Because the CDR3's place on the DNA is in doubt, the DNA is left out and the CDR3 is given as listed by TCRdb. The rearrangement uses TRBV7-9 and TRBJ1-1; TRBD1, the D gene given by the table, was not confirmed from the DNA. The CDR3 contains 10 residues when both ends are counted. CDR1 and CDR2 from the germline V gene are SEHNR and FQNEAQ (reference sequence). The CDR3 loop is CASSLAPTGV.

In this sample, this clonotype turned up a few times. The chain uses TRBV20-1 and TRBJ2-3; D remains ambiguous. V dropped 6 bases and J dropped 6 bases, with 10 bases sitting between them. CDR3 length: 11 amino acids. Germline V lookup: CDR1 DFQATT, CDR2 SNEGSKA (reference sequence). DNA of the CDR3: TGCAGTGCGGGATCGATCGATACGCAGTATTTT. It codes for CSAGSIDTQYF.

This clonotype was seen repeatedly, ten times or more. V usage is TRBV15 and J usage is TRBJ2-7, with 11 bases matching TRBD1. J was trimmed by 4 bases and V by 3 bases; bases with no gene match: 5. The CDR3 totals 15 residues. CDR1 and CDR2 from the germline V gene are LNHNV and YYDKDF (reference sequence). This CDR3 reads CATSSHGQGAYEQYF. The CDR3 coding sequence is TGTGCCACCAGCAGCCACGGACAGGGGGCATACGAGCAGTACTTC.

The chain carries TRBV19 and TRBJ2-1, with 9 bases that match TRBD2. The last part of the DNA fits TRBJ2-7 better; the J call may be wrong. Germline-derived CDR1 and CDR2 are LNHDA and SQIVND (reference sequence). This CDR3 comprises 14 residues. In DNA, the CDR3 is TGTGCCTGGAGTGGGACTAGCTCCTACAATGAGCAGTACTTC. Protein sequence: CAWSGTSSYNEQYF.

The chain carries TRBV10-3 and TRBJ1-2; 9 nucleotides agree with TRBD1. Germline lookup yields CDR1 ENHRY and CDR2 SYGVKD. Trimming took 8 bases from V and 7 from J; bases not matched to a gene: 17. This CDR3 is built from 16 residues. CDR3 bases: TGTGCCATCGCGACAGGGGGTGGAGACCCTAGTAGTGGCTACACCTTC. Protein product: CAIATGGGDPSSGYTF.